This TCR beta chain emerged from a study of Graves' ophthalmopathy and Graves' hyperthyroidism. Across the study: Ophthalmopathy absent within 18 months of follow-up marked hyperthyroidism as stable.

Notes on the study in general: Its predictions of ophthalmopathy progression gave the model 70.59% sensitivity and 72% to 85% specificity. A majority of expanded thyroid clonotypes exceeding 0.001 frequency were likewise present in blood.

Hyperthyroidism patients had new diagnoses, durations under 2 months, and ages of 18 to 65. The CDR3 sequence is 15 residues long. Germline values: CDR1 MDHEN, CDR2 SYDVKM. Trimming pared 3 bases from V and 9 bases from J, leaving 20 bases between. Remarks on this clonotype: Its antigen is unidentified.

RNA transcripts provided the template for amplifying TCR beta CDR3 regions. The authors performed first-round RT-PCR with HTBI primers and then a second-round multiplex PCR. TCRdb analysed the multiplex PCR reads with MiXCR anew, one entry per CDR3 protein. The sample includes around 520,000 distinct CDR3 sequences, 39% of them seen just once. The sequence was collected from an adult man with Graves' hyperthyroidism. The chain uses TRBV28 and TRBJ1-1, with a tentative D call TRBD1 (6 bases). The sequenced sample was peripheral blood or thyroid tissue (not recorded which). In DNA, the CDR3 is TGTGCCAGCAGTTTTCCACAGGGAATAACCTCTAAAGCTTTCTTT. Translated, it gives CASSFPQGITSKAFF.